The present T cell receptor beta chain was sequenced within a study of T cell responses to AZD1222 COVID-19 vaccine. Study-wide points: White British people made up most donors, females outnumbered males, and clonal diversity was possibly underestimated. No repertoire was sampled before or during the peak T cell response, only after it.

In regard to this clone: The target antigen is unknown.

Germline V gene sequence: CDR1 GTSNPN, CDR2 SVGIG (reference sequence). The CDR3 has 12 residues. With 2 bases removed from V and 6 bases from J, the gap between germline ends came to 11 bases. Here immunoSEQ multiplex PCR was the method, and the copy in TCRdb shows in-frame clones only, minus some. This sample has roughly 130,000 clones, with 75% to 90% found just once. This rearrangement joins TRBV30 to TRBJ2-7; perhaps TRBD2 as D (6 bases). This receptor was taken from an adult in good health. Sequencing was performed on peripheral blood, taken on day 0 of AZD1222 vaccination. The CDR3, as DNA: TGTGCCTGGAGTTGGGACTCGACCGAGCAGTACTTC. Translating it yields CAWSWDSTEQYF.